Shown below are 31 T cell receptor beta chains from a single sample sequenced in a study of identical twins. TCRdb re-derived calls from the 5' RACE reads in MiXCR, one entry per CDR3 protein. Of 500,000 to 600,000 distinct CDR3 sequences listed, roughly 21% are singletons. Separately, the same data were catalogued under a study of T cells expressing NK-cell markers.

The material sequenced was CD4+ T cells sorted from blood. The receptors stem from a woman in her late teens or twenties in good health.

The sample holds a few counts of this clonotype. The chain employs TRBV5-6 and TRBJ1-3; D gene unclear. Trimming cost V 4 bases and J 1 base, with 12 bases left between them. This CDR3 contains 15 residues. CDR1 SGHDT and CDR2 YYEEEE come from the germline V gene. The CDR3 DNA sequence: TGTGCCAGCAGCGTTGGGCACTCTTCTGGAAACACCATATATTTT. Translated: CASSVGHSSGNTIYF. Full variable domain (remainder filled in from reference TRBV5-6 and TRBJ1-3): DAGVTQSPTHLIKTRGQQVTLRCSPKSGHDTVSWYQQALGQGPQFIFQYYEEEERQRGNFPDRFSGHQFPNYSSELNVNALLLGDSALYLCASSVGHSSGNTIYFGEGSWLTVV.

The chain employs TRBV18 and TRBJ2-7; no clear D gene. This CDR3 has 14 residues. V gave up 1 base and J gave up 3 bases, with 10 bases separating them. Germline V CDR1 and CDR2: KGHSH, LQKENI. The CDR3 nucleotides read TGTGCCAGCTCACCACTTGGTACAAGCTACGAGCAGTACTTC. This translates into CASSPLGTSYEQYF.

In its sample, this clonotype was seen a few times. The chain recombines TRBV5-1 with TRBJ2-3, with D possibly matching TRBD1 (5 bases). The V gene's germline CDR1 is SGHRS and CDR2 YFSETQ. The V and J ends lost 4 bases and 6 bases respectively, with 15 bases between them. The CDR3 is 14 residues long. The CDR3 region is CASSDGGSGDTQYF. The CDR3 DNA sequence: TGCGCCAGCAGCGATGGCGGCTCAGGGGATACGCAGTATTTT.

This clonotype was recorded many times. The chain links TRBV7-2 to TRBJ2-3; 8 bases agree with TRBD2. Germline assignment: CDR1 SGHTA and CDR2 FQGNSA. The CDR3 is 15 amino acids. The junction had 3 bases not matched to a gene; V was cut back by 4 bases and J by 0 bases. Written as DNA, the CDR3 is TGTGCCAGCAGCTCCCAGCGGGGGAGCACAGATACGCAGTATTTT. Amino acid sequence: CASSSQRGSTDTQYF.

This clonotype was observed a handful of times. This chain links TRBV6-2 or TRBV6-3 with TRBJ2-1; 7 nucleotides agree with TRBD2. Germline CDR1 and CDR2: MNHEY and SVGEGT. The CDR3 extends over 15 amino acids. The V and J ends lost 0 bases and 7 bases, in that order; junction bases with no gene match: 6. CDR3 sequence: CASSYSREQRNEQFF. In DNA, the CDR3 is TGTGCCAGCAGTTACTCGCGGGAGCAAAGGAATGAGCAGTTCTTC.

The V call is TRBV6-1, the J call TRBJ1-1; D not certain. The CDR3 is 15 amino acids. Germline assignment: CDR1 MNHNS and CDR2 SASEGT. Between the trimmed V and J ends, which lost 7 bases and 0 bases, there was a span of 15 bases. DNA of the CDR3: TGTGCCAGCATGATCCGGACTGGGCTGAACACTGAAGCTTTCTTT. It is translated as CASMIRTGLNTEAFF.

The rearrangement uses TRBV12-3 or TRBV12-4 and TRBJ2-1; 7 bases align to TRBD1. This CDR3 region has 13 residues. Germline trimming cut 11 bases from V and 3 bases from J; bases unmatched to any gene: 7. The CDR3 here is CASRDSLYNEQFF. CDR3 coding DNA: TGTGCCTCACGGGACAGTCTCTACAATGAGCAGTTCTTC.

This clonotype has only a few counts. This chain links TRBV5-1 with TRBJ2-5; perhaps TRBD2 as D (6 bases). V lost 2 bases and J lost 7, with 18 bases in between. This CDR3 spans 15 amino acids. Germline V gives CDR1 SGHRS, CDR2 YFSETQ. As DNA, the CDR3 is TGCGCCAGCAGCTTACAAGGACGGGAGTTAGGGACCCAGTACTTC. It is translated as CASSLQGRELGTQYF.

The chain recombines TRBV6-5 with TRBJ1-2; no definite D call. The V end was cut by 0 bases, the J end by 4 bases, with 12 bases between. The CDR3 is 15 amino acids. CDR1 is MNHEY and CDR2 is SVGAGI in the germline V gene. As DNA, the CDR3 is TGTGCCAGCAGTTACTCGAAGTCCAGGTTCTATGGCTACACCTTC. Translated, it gives CASSYSKSRFYGYTF.

The chain is built from TRBV6-5 and TRBJ2-7; 12 bases are a match to TRBD1. This CDR3 region has 15 residues. V trimming: 2 bases; J trimming: 2 bases; junction bases outside the gene matches: 1. Looked up from germline, CDR1 is MNHEY and CDR2 is SVGAGI. This CDR3 is CASSYGTGGTYEQYF. The CDR3 DNA reads as TGTGCCAGCAGTTACGGGACAGGGGGCACCTACGAGCAGTACTTC.

The rearrangement links TRBV12-3 or TRBV12-4 to TRBJ1-1, with D tentatively TRBD1 (5 bases). CDR3 length equals 13 residues. Between the trimmed V and J ends, which lost 5 bases and 0 bases, there was a span of 7 bases. For the CDR3, the DNA is TGTGCCAGCAGTATGACAGTGAACACTGAAGCTTTCTTT. It codes for CASSMTVNTEAFF.

This clonotype was picked up a small number of times. The chain carries TRBV5-1 and TRBJ2-7, with a weak D call TRBD1 (5 bases). CDR3 size: 13 residues. The V end lost 4 bases, the J end lost 3 bases, and 11 bases lay between the germline ends. Per the germline V gene, CDR1 is SGHRS and CDR2 is YFSETQ. The CDR3 protein is CASSGSGYYEQYF. The DNA for the CDR3 is TGCGCCAGCAGCGGATCAGGGTACTACGAGCAGTACTTC.

This chain connects TRBV9 to TRBJ2-3; tentative D call: TRBD2 (6 bases). Germline loops: CDR1 SGDLS, CDR2 YYNGEE. CDR3 length equals 15 residues. Trimming took off 2 bases at V and 2 bases at J, with 12 bases between the two ends. CDR3 protein: CASSVTLAPTDTQYF. CDR3 sequence (DNA): TGTGCCAGCAGCGTTACACTAGCCCCCACAGATACGCAGTATTTT.

The chain carries TRBV29-1 and TRBJ2-1; 11 bases agree with TRBD2. Losses at the gene ends were 1 base for V and 4 bases for J; bases not matched to a gene: 9. The CDR3 consists of 17 residues. Germline CDR1 and CDR2: SQVTM and ANQGSEA. The CDR3 DNA follows: TGCAGCGTTGAAGGTTACGGGACTAGCGGTATGTACAATGAGCAGTTCTTC. It encodes CSVEGYGTSGMYNEQFF.

The gene calls are TRBV12-5 and TRBJ1-6, with 7 bases identical to TRBD1. Germline CDR1 LGHNT, CDR2 FRNRAP. The V gene end was trimmed by 5 bases and the J gene end by 7 bases; junction bases not matched to a gene: 11. This CDR3 contains 16 residues. CDR3 DNA: TGTGCTAGTGGTATATATTCGGGACAGCAAAATTCACCCCTCCACTTT. Translated, it gives CASGIYSGQQNSPLHF.

This clonotype was picked up a small number of times. CDR3 residues: CSVDPGQTVSGANVLTF. The CDR3 nucleotides are TGCAGTGTTGATCCGGGACAGACGGTCTCTGGGGCCAACGTCCTGACTTTC. This chain joins TRBV20-1 and TRBJ2-6; 7 bases match TRBD1. CDR3 length equals 17 residues. Per the germline V gene, CDR1 is DFQATT and CDR2 is SNEGSKA (reference sequence). The V segment lost 7 bases and the J segment 0 bases; nucleotides outside the gene matches: 12.

In this sample, this clonotype turned up many times. The chain recombines TRBV4-3 with TRBJ2-6, with a possible D match to TRBD2 (5 bases). CDR1 is LGHNA and CDR2 is YSLEER in the germline V gene. The CDR3 extends over 19 amino acids. V was pared by 0 bases and J by 0 bases, with 15 bases between. The CDR3 is CASSQDYASSNSGANVLTF. The CDR3, as DNA: TGCGCCAGCAGCCAAGACTATGCTAGCTCCAACTCTGGGGCCAACGTCCTGACTTTC.

This clonotype was seen only a few times. The chain links TRBV9 to TRBJ2-1; D is undetermined. V lost 2 bases, J lost 6 bases, and 15 bases lay in between. This CDR3 spans 15 amino acids. Germline V gene lookup returns CDR1 SGDLS and CDR2 YYNGEE. CDR3 nucleotides: TGTGCCAGCAGCGTCGTCCGACCTCTACCCAATGAGCAGTTCTTC. Amino acids: CASSVVRPLPNEQFF.

This clonotype has more than one count but fewer than ten. The V call is TRBV10-3, the J call TRBJ2-5; perhaps TRBD1 as D (5 bases). V lost 2 bases to trimming and J lost 2 bases, with 6 bases between them. This CDR3 comprises 13 residues. Per germline, CDR1 ENHRY and CDR2 SYGVKD. CDR3 amino acids: CAISERQQETQYF. CDR3 nucleotides: TGTGCCATCAGTGAGAGACAGCAAGAGACCCAGTACTTC.

This clonotype was detected a few times. CDR3 protein: CASSYPPDTQYF. For the CDR3, the DNA is TGTGCCAGCAGTTACCCCCCAGATACGCAGTATTTT. The rearrangement links TRBV6-6 to TRBJ2-3; D is ambiguous. Germline V lookup: CDR1 MNHNY, CDR2 SVGAGI (reference sequence). Between the trimmed V and J ends, which lost 2 bases and 4 bases, there was a span of 4 bases. The CDR3 spans 12 residues.

This clonotype was seen only a few times. The V and J genes are TRBV3-1 and TRBJ1-4, with a weak D call TRBD1 (6 bases). The CDR3 runs 13 residues. V shed 10 bases and J shed 6 bases, with 15 bases lying between them. Germline lookup yields CDR1 LGHDT and CDR2 YNNKEL (reference sequence). CDR3 region: CATGSGVDEKLFF. The DNA of the CDR3 is TGTGCCACCGGCTCAGGGGTCGATGAAAAACTGTTTTTT.

This clonotype was counted a few times. The V gene is TRBV20-1, the J gene TRBJ1-3; 8 nucleotides agree with TRBD1. CDR1 DFQATT and CDR2 SNEGSKA come from the germline V gene (reference sequence). The CDR3 is made up of 13 amino acids. Losses at the gene ends were 6 bases for V and 4 bases for J; bases not matched to a gene: 5. CDR3 region: CSAPGQAGNTIYF. CDR3 DNA sequence: TGCAGTGCCCCGGGACAGGCGGGAAACACCATATATTTT.

This clonotype appeared a single time. The rearrangement joins TRBV11-1 to TRBJ2-7; D remains unclear. The germline gives CDR1 SGHAT, CDR2 FQDESV (reference sequence). This CDR3 comprises 13 residues. Trimming stripped 6 bases from V and 2 bases from J, with 11 bases between. In DNA, the CDR3 is TGTGCCAGCAGTTCTCGGCAGACCTACGAGCAGTACTTC. It specifies CASSSRQTYEQYF.

V and J are TRBV5-1 and TRBJ2-7; D gene unclear. Germline V gene lookup returns CDR1 SGHRS and CDR2 YFSETQ. The CDR3 is 15 amino acids. The ends were cut back, 0 bases at V and 2 bases at J, with 12 bases in the middle. CDR3 region: CASSLATPTAYEQYF. The CDR3 DNA follows: TGCGCCAGCAGCTTGGCCACCCCAACCGCCTACGAGCAGTACTTC. Based on the CDR3 plus reference TRBV5-1 and TRBJ2-7, the full variable domain is KAGVTQTPRYLIKTRGQQVTLSCSPISGHRSVSWYQQTPGQGLQFLFEYFSETQRNKGNFPGRFSGRQFSNSRSEMNVSTLELGDSALYLCASSLATPTAYEQYFGPGTRLTVT.

This clonotype came up many times. This chain connects TRBV10-3 to TRBJ2-1, with TRBD2 matching over 10 bases. The CDR3 contains 14 residues. V was pared by 10 bases and J by 6 bases, with 9 bases of the junction left unmatched. Germline CDR1 ENHRY, CDR2 SYGVKD. The DNA of the CDR3 is TGTGCCAGTGGCTCAGCGGGGGGGCCCAATGAGCAGTTCTTC. It translates to CASGSAGGPNEQFF.

This chain links TRBV6-1 with TRBJ1-2; weak D call: TRBD1 (6 bases). V lost 6 bases and J lost 7, with 15 bases in between. The CDR3 totals 13 residues. In germline, CDR1 is MNHNS, CDR2 SASEGT. The CDR3 region has the DNA TGTGCCAGCAGCTCCGACAGGCTCCGTGGCTACACCTTC. This encodes CASSSDRLRGYTF.

This clonotype has a handful of counts. The chain combines TRBV3-1 with TRBJ1-1; D uncertain. V was cut by 4 bases and J by 3 bases, with 6 bases left in between. Germline CDR1 and CDR2: LGHDT and YNNKEL (reference sequence). This CDR3 is built from 12 residues. This CDR3 reads CASSPRDTEAFF. CDR3 sequence (DNA): TGTGCCAGCAGCCCGAGGGACACTGAAGCTTTCTTT.

This sequence joins TRBV6-1 and TRBJ1-6; TRBD1 aligns across 10 bases. The junction had 5 bases not matched to a gene; V was cut back by 6 bases and J by 9 bases. CDR1 is MNHNS and CDR2 is SASEGT in the germline V gene. This CDR3 has 14 amino acids. Here the CDR3 reads CASRGGQGSSPLHF. The CDR3 DNA follows: TGTGCCAGCAGGGGGGGACAGGGGAGTTCACCCCTCCACTTT.

This clonotype turned up a few times. This chain's CDR3 is CSVDAGVRNTEAFF. DNA for the CDR3: TGCAGCGTGGATGCAGGGGTCCGGAACACTGAAGCTTTCTTT. The V call is TRBV29-1, the J call TRBJ1-1; a weak D match, TRBD1 (6 bases). CDR1 and CDR2 (germline): SQVTM, ANQGSEA. The CDR3 is made up of 14 amino acids. V dropped 6 bases and J dropped 1 base, with 15 bases sitting between them.

The chain recombines TRBV15 with TRBJ2-5, with D possibly being TRBD1 or TRBD2 (6 bases each). V was cut by 6 bases and J by 5 bases, with 16 bases left in between. CDR1 LNHNV and CDR2 YYDKDF come from the germline V gene (reference sequence). The CDR3 covers 14 residues. The CDR3 sequence: CATRRGESLETQYF. CDR3 DNA sequence: TGTGCCACCAGGAGGGGGGAGTCTTTGGAGACCCAGTACTTC. The whole variable domain, filled in from reference TRBV15 and TRBJ2-5, reads DAMVIQNPRYQVTQFGKPVTLSCSQTLNHNVMYWYQQKSSQAPKLLFHYYDKDFNNEADTPDNFQSRRPNTSFCFLDIRSPGLGDTAMYLCATRRGESLETQYFGPGTRLLVL.

Only a few counts were recorded for this clonotype. The rearrangement uses TRBV20-1 and TRBJ2-1, with 10 bases that match TRBD2. This CDR3 has 16 residues. Germline CDR1 reads DFQATT; CDR2 reads SNEGSKA (reference sequence). Trimming cost V 4 bases and J 5 bases; bases outside gene matches: 11. CDR3: CSAIRGAGGSNNEQFF. As DNA, the CDR3 is TGCAGTGCTATTCGGGGAGCGGGAGGGTCAAACAATGAGCAGTTCTTC.